The 11 T cell receptor beta chains in this list originate from one sample, sequenced in a study of PD-1 blockade in mismatch repair-deficient tumors listed by TCRdb under 2017. The library relied on the immunoSEQ multiplex PCR assay. Here the immuneACCESS table is served through TCRdb, limited to in-frame sequences with V and J called. Missing clones are a known gap in these copies; in checked studies unresolved V genes cover under half, and the rest lacks a known reason. The sample records about 120,000 clones, 88% of which are singletons. About 12% of the sample is held by the ten biggest clonotypes. The sample in question was peripheral blood, obtained approximately 72 weeks after starting pembrolizumab. All receptors come from an adult with mismatch repair-deficient cancer.

The chain uses TRBV5-1 and TRBJ1-1; 9 bases fit TRBD1. The CDR3 is made up of 15 amino acids. V was clipped by 4 bases and J by 0 bases; unmatched bases: 4. CDR1 is SGHRS, CDR2 YFSETQ, per germline. For the CDR3, the DNA is TGCGCCAGCAGCCAGGGGACAGGGCTGAACACTGAAGCTTTCTTT. Its protein is CASSQGTGLNTEAFF.

This chain joins TRBV7-9 and TRBJ2-7; D might be TRBD1 (6 bases). Germline values: CDR1 SEHNR, CDR2 FQNEAQ (reference sequence). The CDR3 loop spans 13 amino acids. V was trimmed by 5 bases and J by 4 bases, leaving 12 bases between them. The DNA for the CDR3 is TGTGCCAGCAGCATCGGGACACCATACGAGCAGTACTTC. This encodes CASSIGTPYEQYF.

This clone turned up a few times. The J gene is TRBJ2-7, the V gene TRBV9; 8 bases agree with TRBD1. The trim removed 3 bases at V and 6 bases at J, leaving 2 bases unmatched. In germline, CDR1 is SGDLS, CDR2 YYNGEE. The CDR3 totals 12 residues. The CDR3 region has the DNA TGTGCCAGCAGCGGCGACAGGGGCGAGCAGTACTTC. Its protein is CASSGDRGEQYF.

The chain carries TRBV5-5 and TRBJ1-5; no clear D gene. The CDR3 runs to 12 residues. Germline V lookup: CDR1 SGHKS, CDR2 YYEKEE (reference sequence). Trimming stripped 2 bases from V and 4 bases from J, with 4 bases between. This CDR3 reads CASSFENQPQHF. CDR3 DNA: TGTGCCAGCAGCTTTGAAAATCAGCCCCAGCATTTT.

The V call is TRBV5-1, the J call TRBJ2-5, with 7 bases that match TRBD1. V lost 4 bases and J lost 5; bases outside the gene matches: 5. CDR1 is SGHRS and CDR2 is YFSETQ in the germline V gene. This CDR3 contains 13 residues. The CDR3 reads CASSVQGKETQYF. The CDR3 bases are TGCGCCAGCAGCGTACAGGGGAAGGAGACCCAGTACTTC.

The genes are TRBV15 and TRBJ2-5; possibly TRBD2 for D (6 bases). The CDR3 loop spans 14 amino acids. Germline CDR1 and CDR2: LNHNV and YYDKDF (reference sequence). V was clipped by 3 bases and J by 3 bases, with 11 bases between them. This CDR3 reads CATSSPSVEETQYF. CDR3 bases: TGTGCCACCAGCAGCCCTAGCGTAGAAGAGACCCAGTACTTC.

Only a few counts were recorded for this clone. The V call is TRBV7-2, the J call TRBJ2-1, with 11 bases fitting TRBD2. Germline-derived CDR1 and CDR2 are SGHTA and FQGNSA. CDR3 size: 13 residues. Losses at the gene ends were 9 bases for V and 5 bases for J; bases not matched to a gene: 3. CDR3 loop: CARRLAGNNEQFF. The CDR3, as DNA: TGTGCCAGGCGACTAGCGGGGAACAATGAGCAGTTCTTC.

V gene TRBV11-2 combines with J gene TRBJ2-1; 7 bases align to TRBD2. This CDR3 is built from 16 residues. V dropped 1 base and J dropped 5; count of bases not matched to a gene: 8. From germline, CDR1 is SGHAT and CDR2 FQNNGV. Written as DNA, the CDR3 is TGTGCCAGCAGCTTAGTATGGGGGGGGTTCAACAATGAGCAGTTCTTC. This translates into CASSLVWGGFNNEQFF. Full variable domain (outside the CDR3, taken from reference TRBV11-2 and TRBJ2-1): EAGVAQSPRYKIIEKRQSVAFWCNPISGHATLYWYQQILGQGPKLLIQFQNNGVVDDSQLPKDRFSAERLKGVDSTLKIQPAKLEDSAVYLCASSLVWGGFNNEQFFGPGTRLTVL.

The chain joins TRBV7-2 to TRBJ2-5; TRBD2 matches at 10 bases. Germline trimming cut 2 bases from V and 1 base from J; bases unmatched to any gene: 10. Germline lookup yields CDR1 SGHTA and CDR2 FQGNSA. This CDR3 spans 18 amino acids. The CDR3 protein is CASSLLPWASGSQETQYF. The CDR3 coding sequence is TGTGCCAGCAGCTTATTGCCTTGGGCTAGCGGGAGCCAAGAGACCCAGTACTTC.

Here the CDR3 DNA reads TGTGCCAGCAGCTCCACCCTTTTGGTAGGGGGCTACGAGCAGTACTTC. Protein sequence: CASSSTLLVGGYEQYF. The chain has TRBV13 and TRBJ2-7; D is perhaps TRBD1 (6 bases). The CDR3 runs to 16 residues. V gave up 4 bases and J gave up 3 bases, with 19 bases separating them. CDR1 is PRHDT, CDR2 FYEKMQ, per germline (reference sequence).

The chain uses TRBV6-5 and TRBJ1-5, with D unresolved. Germline V gene sequence: CDR1 MNHEY, CDR2 SVGAGI. V lost 4 bases, J lost 3 bases, and 1 base lay in between. The CDR3 has 11 residues. In DNA form, the CDR3 reads TGTGCCAGCAGTTCCAATCAGCCCCAGCATTTT. Its protein product is CASSSNQPQHF.